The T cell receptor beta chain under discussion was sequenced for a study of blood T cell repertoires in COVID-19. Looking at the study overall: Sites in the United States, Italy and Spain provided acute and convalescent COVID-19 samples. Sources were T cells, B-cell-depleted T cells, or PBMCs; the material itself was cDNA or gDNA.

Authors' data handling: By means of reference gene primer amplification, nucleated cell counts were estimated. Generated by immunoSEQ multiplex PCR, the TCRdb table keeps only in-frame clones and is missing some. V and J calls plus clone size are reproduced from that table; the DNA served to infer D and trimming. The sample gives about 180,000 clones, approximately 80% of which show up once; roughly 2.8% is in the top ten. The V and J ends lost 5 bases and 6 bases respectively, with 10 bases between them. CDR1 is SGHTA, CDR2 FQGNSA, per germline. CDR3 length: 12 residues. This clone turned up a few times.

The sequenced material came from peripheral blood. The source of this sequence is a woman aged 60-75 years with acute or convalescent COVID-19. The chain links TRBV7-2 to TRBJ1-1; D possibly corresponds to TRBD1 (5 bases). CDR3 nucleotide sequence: TGTGCCAGCAGCCCCCGGGACTCTGAAGCTTTCTTT. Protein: CASSPRDSEAFF.